Listed below are T cell receptor beta chains from one sample, sequenced in a study of Ad26.COV2.S vaccination and SARS-CoV-2 variants. The table came from immunoSEQ multiplex PCR; TCRdb's copy has only in-frame clones and leaves some out. Of about 350,000 clones listed, approximately 85% were seen once; the top ten hold about 3.5%. The source was peripheral blood, collected in a trial of Ad26.COV2.S vaccine versus placebo. The receptors shown here come from a person aged 18 to 65 who received the Ad26.COV2.S COVID-19 vaccine or a placebo. CDR3s include the opening cysteine and the closing phenylalanine or tryptophan.

>TRBJ2-5|TRBV7-9
CASSLVAEETQYF
>TRBJ2-2|TRBV27
CASSLLKRAGNTGELFF
>TRBJ2-5|TRBV10-1
CASSSGQRGETQYF
>TRBJ1-2|TRBV18
CASSQGQDPYGYTF
>TRBJ1-2|TRBV5-6
CASSYAGLYPNYGYTF
>TRBJ1-5|TRBV7-2
CASSLNRGVGQPQHF
>TRBJ2-4|TRBV7-9
CASSLEAGAKNIQYF
>TRBJ1-5|TRBV3-1/TRBV3-2
CASSQERYLKRIYSNQPQHF
>TRBJ1-2|TRBV30
CAWSVGSTGGYTF
>TRBJ2-5|TRBV2
CASSGVLAEETQYF
>TRBJ2-1|TRBV7-7
CASSLEASPSYNEQFF
>TRBJ2-3|TRBV7-6
CASSLGGGLTATQYF
>TRBJ2-5|TRBV5-1
CASNMDGETQYF
>TRBJ2-5|TRBV5-1
CASSLEALKGETQYF
>TRBJ1-6|TRBV6-1
CASSDPGVVTASNSPLHF
>TRBJ2-7|TRBV4-2
CASSQGADWEQYF
>TRBJ1-2|TRBV5-6
CASSGGLYGYTF
>TRBJ2-7|TRBV13
CASGTAYEQYF
>TRBJ1-2|TRBV5-1
CASSPVLNSSNGYTF
>TRBJ1-2|TRBV3-1/TRBV3-2
CASSPDGGIYGYTF
>TRBJ1-4|TRBV27
CASSPEAEWRREKLFF
>TRBJ2-5|TRBV10-3
CAISESASGGQETQYF
>TRBJ1-2|TRBV19
CASSIGPGNYGYTF
>TRBJ1-3|TRBV30
CAWSVLRQSPFYGNTIYF
>TRBJ2-2|TRBV24-1
CATSDQGLAGTGELFF
>TRBJ2-5|TRBV2
CASKQGAEGTTQYF
>TRBJ1-1|TRBV5-6
CASSLGWETEAFF
>TRBJ2-1|TRBV11-3
CASSRGLAGVGEQFF
>TRBJ2-2|TRBV19
CASSTAPGTANTGELFF
>TRBJ2-7|TRBV4-3
CASSQGDSGAYEQYF
>TRBJ1-1|TRBV6-5
CASNKLAGQGVAFF
>TRBJ1-5|TRBV28
CASSLTLGGPDQPQHF
>TRBJ2-5|TRBV2
CASSTSVETQYF
>TRBJ2-5|TRBV11-2
CASRYPGLADRSQYF
>TRBJ2-7|TRBV5-6
CASSLGMGLYEQYF
>TRBJ2-1|TRBV6-6
CASSQPGLQDYEQFF
>TRBJ2-7|TRBV2
CASSENTVSSYEQYF
>TRBJ1-5|TRBV30
CAWSVPGQFNQPQHF
>TRBJ2-7|TRBV4-3
CASSQGLAGFYEQYF
>TRBJ2-7|TRBV5-1
CASSLAGDGVAQYF